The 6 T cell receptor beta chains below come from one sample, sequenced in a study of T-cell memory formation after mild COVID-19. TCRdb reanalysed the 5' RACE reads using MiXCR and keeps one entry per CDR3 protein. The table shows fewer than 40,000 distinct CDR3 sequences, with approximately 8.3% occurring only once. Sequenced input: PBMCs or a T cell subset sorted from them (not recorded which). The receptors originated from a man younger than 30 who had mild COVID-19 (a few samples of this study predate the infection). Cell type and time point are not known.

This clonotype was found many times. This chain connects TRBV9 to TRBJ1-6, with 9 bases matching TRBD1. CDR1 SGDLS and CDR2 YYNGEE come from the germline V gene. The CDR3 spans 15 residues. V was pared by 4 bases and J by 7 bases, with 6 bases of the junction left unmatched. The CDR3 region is CASSFRDRENSPLHF. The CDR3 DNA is TGTGCCAGCAGCTTCCGGGACAGGGAGAATTCACCCCTCCACTTT.

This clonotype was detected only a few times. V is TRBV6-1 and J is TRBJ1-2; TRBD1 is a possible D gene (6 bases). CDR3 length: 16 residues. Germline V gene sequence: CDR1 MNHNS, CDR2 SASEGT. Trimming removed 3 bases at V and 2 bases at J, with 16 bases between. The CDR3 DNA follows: TGTGCCAGCAGTGACCCCGCGGGGGCTAGGAACTATGGCTACACCTTC. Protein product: CASSDPAGARNYGYTF.

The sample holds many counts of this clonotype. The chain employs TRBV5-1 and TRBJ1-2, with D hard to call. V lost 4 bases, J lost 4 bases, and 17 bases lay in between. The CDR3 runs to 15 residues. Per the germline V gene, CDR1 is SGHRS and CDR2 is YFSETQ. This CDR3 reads CASSPDGPPLYGYTF. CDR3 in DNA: TGCGCCAGCAGCCCGGACGGTCCCCCGCTCTATGGCTACACCTTC.

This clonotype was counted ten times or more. As DNA, the CDR3 is TGCGCCAGCAGACAAACCCAGGGAAGCGATGAGCAGTTCTTC. Protein product: CASRQTQGSDEQFF. The genes are TRBV10-1 and TRBJ2-1, with D tentatively TRBD1 (5 bases). CDR1 is WNHNN, CDR2 SYGVQD, per germline (reference sequence). Deletions cut 6 bases from V and 8 bases from J, with 17 bases between. This CDR3 spans 14 amino acids.

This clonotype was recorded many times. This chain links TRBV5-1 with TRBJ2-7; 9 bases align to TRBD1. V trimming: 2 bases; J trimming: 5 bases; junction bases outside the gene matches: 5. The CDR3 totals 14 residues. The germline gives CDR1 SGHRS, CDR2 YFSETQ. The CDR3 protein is CASSLMGQGNEQYF. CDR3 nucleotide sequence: TGCGCCAGCAGCTTAATGGGACAGGGTAACGAGCAGTACTTC. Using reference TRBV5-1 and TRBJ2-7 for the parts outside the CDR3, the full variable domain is KAGVTQTPRYLIKTRGQQVTLSCSPISGHRSVSWYQQTPGQGLQFLFEYFSETQRNKGNFPGRFSGRQFSNSRSEMNVSTLELGDSALYLCASSLMGQGNEQYFGPGTRLTVT.

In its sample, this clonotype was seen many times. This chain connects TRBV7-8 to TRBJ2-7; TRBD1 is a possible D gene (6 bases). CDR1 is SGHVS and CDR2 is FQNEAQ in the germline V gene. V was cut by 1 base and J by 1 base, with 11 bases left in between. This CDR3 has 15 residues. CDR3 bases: TGTGCCAGCAGCTTAGTACAGGGTCCGTCCTACGAGCAGTACGTC. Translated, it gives CASSLVQGPSYEQYV.